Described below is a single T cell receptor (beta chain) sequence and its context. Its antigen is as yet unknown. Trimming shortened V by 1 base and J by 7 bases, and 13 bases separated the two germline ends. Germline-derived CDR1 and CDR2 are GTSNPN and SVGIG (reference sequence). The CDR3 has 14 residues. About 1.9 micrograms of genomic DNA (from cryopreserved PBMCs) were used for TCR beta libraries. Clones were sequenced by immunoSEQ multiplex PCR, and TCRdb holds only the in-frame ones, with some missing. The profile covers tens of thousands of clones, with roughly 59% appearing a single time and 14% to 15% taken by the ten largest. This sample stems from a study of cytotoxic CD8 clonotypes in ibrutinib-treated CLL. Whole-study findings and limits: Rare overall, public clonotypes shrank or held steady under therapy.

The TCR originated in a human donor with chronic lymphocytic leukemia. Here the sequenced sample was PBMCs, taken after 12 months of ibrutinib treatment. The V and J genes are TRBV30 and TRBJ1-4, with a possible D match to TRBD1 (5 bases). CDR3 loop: CAWSAGQRIEKLFF. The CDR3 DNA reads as TGTGCCTGGAGTGCAGGGCAGCGTATTGAAAAACTGTTTTTT.